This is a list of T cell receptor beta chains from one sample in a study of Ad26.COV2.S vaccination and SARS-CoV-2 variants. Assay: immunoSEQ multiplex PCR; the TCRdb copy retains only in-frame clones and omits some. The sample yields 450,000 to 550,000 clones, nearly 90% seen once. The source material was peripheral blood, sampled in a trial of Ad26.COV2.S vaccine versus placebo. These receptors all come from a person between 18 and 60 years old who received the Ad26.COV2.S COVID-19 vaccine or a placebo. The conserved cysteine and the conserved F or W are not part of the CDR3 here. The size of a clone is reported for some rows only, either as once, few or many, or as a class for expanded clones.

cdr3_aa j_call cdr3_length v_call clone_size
ASSQGRRANEKLF TRBJ1-4 13 TRBV4-3 -
ASSLEGMNTEAF TRBJ1-1 12 TRBV5-1 -
ASSLDTRVNTEAF TRBJ1-1 13 TRBV5-4 -
ASSQEAGAAYGYT TRBJ1-2 13 TRBV4-3 -
ASSFGGYEQY TRBJ2-7 10 TRBV12-3/TRBV12-4 -
ASSQVGQPNTGELF TRBJ2-2 14 TRBV3-1/TRBV3-2 -
ASSPREGETQY TRBJ2-5 11 TRBV18 -
ASSIGVWTEAF TRBJ1-1 11 TRBV19 -
STLMGLAGESSYNEQF TRBJ2-1 16 TRBV29-1 -
ASSSPGGGSNEKLF TRBJ1-4 14 TRBV7-8 -
ASSQGTGLEKLF TRBJ1-4 12 TRBV4-1 few
ASSFQNTEAF TRBJ1-1 10 TRBV5-6 -
ASSVDRQGGTDTQY TRBJ2-3 14 TRBV9 -
ASSGTGSPLH TRBJ1-6 10 TRBV9 -
ASSGPQGANSPLH TRBJ1-6 13 TRBV6-5 -
ASSRPLQGSNEKLF TRBJ1-4 14 TRBV6-2/TRBV6-3 -
ASSSVASTDTQY TRBJ2-3 12 TRBV7-8 -
AWSPLSGGITEAF TRBJ1-1 13 TRBV30 -
ASRSAEGGQF TRBJ2-1 10 TRBV28 -
ASSSGGTVPIGEQF TRBJ2-1 14 TRBV5-1 -
ASSLELGAMAQY TRBJ2-3 12 TRBV5-4 once
ATGLTGGDNEQF TRBJ2-1 12 TRBV27 -
ASSLAFTDTQY TRBJ2-3 11 TRBV5-1 -
ASSPTTGQNQPQH TRBJ1-5 13 TRBV18 -
ASSGTGGGRGYT TRBJ1-2 12 TRBV3-1/TRBV3-2 -
AWRSGGAENQPQH TRBJ1-5 13 TRBV30 -
AWSTQGPYEQY TRBJ2-7 11 TRBV30 -
ASSPEGATYEQY TRBJ2-7 12 TRBV5-1 -
ASARGPLGNQPQH TRBJ1-5 13 TRBV5-1 -
ASSLTSGYNSPLH TRBJ1-6 13 TRBV5-4 -
ASSSHGQGSTDTQY TRBJ2-3 14 TRBV5-1 -
ASSLGGRSYEQY TRBJ2-7 12 TRBV7-2 -
ASSYSASTNYGYT TRBJ1-2 13 TRBV6-2/TRBV6-3 -
ASSLSEGYEQY TRBJ2-7 11 TRBV7-3 -
ASSSRQYTDTQY TRBJ2-3 12 TRBV19 -
ASSVVGGDTGELF TRBJ2-2 13 TRBV9 -
AISESSPGQSNQPQH TRBJ1-5 15 TRBV10-3 -
ASSTVNTGELF TRBJ2-2 11 TRBV6-2/TRBV6-3 -
ASSLAPEGYT TRBJ1-2 10 TRBV28 -
ASTLNVDSGRMETQY TRBJ2-5 15 TRBV4-1 -
ASSVRDNEQF TRBJ2-1 10 TRBV9 -
ASSLNSEKLF TRBJ1-4 10 TRBV2 -
ATSRDLLAGVRETQY TRBJ2-5 15 TRBV15 -
ATSDYSGRAPEQF TRBJ2-1 13 TRBV24-1 -
ASRKQGSQPQH TRBJ1-5 11 TRBV6-5 -
ATSRDPLGLAEYNEQF TRBJ2-1 16 TRBV15 -
ASSRTGGEEGYT TRBJ1-2 12 TRBV4-3 -
ASSLASSYNEQF TRBJ2-1 12 TRBV7-2 -
ASSLLADNQPQH TRBJ1-5 12 TRBV28 once
ASSRAIPGVIGNTIY TRBJ1-3 15 TRBV6-6 once
ASSLIPNEYNEQF TRBJ2-1 13 TRBV5-1 -
ASFAGGSEKLF TRBJ1-4 11 TRBV2 -